The 15 T cell receptor beta chains below all came from one sample that was sequenced in a study of cytomegalovirus exposure and HLA in healthy donors. 13 Jbeta primers and 60 Vbeta primers were used for the PCR. Repertoires were generated with immunoSEQ multiplex PCR, while TCRdb's copy carries only in-frame clones and drops some. Seen here are roughly 49,000 clones, roughly 81% observed once, and the top ten hold approximately 2.7%. The sample comprised PBMCs. These receptors were collected from a woman aged 40 to 49 in good health and CMV-seropositive.

This clone was found a few times. The rearrangement uses TRBV6-1 and TRBJ1-2; possible D gene TRBD1, 6 bases. Germline V CDR1 and CDR2: MNHNS, SASEGT. With 6 bases removed from V and 2 bases from J, the gap between germline ends came to 16 bases. The CDR3 has 15 amino acids. In DNA, the CDR3 is TGTGCCAGCAGCCTCAGCCAGAGGGGGAACTATGGCTACACCTTC. Protein sequence: CASSLSQRGNYGYTF.

The gene calls are TRBV7-2 and TRBJ2-1, with TRBD2 matching 7 bases. CDR3 length: 15 amino acids. With V trimmed by 6 bases and J by 1 base, 6 bases remained unmatched. Germline V lookup: CDR1 SGHTA, CDR2 FQGNSA. The CDR3 sequence: CASSRTGGSYNEQFF. DNA for the CDR3: TGTGCCAGCAGTCGGACGGGGGGTTCCTACAATGAGCAGTTCTTC.

The sample holds many counts of this clone. The CDR3 DNA reads as TGTGCCAGCAGCGTAGCCGGGACTAGCGGGGATACGCAGTATTTT. It codes for CASSVAGTSGDTQYF. V usage is TRBV9 and J usage is TRBJ2-3; 12 nucleotides line up with TRBD2. CDR1 SGDLS and CDR2 YYNGEE come from the germline V gene. V trimming: 0 bases; J trimming: 6 bases; junction bases outside the gene matches: 2. The CDR3 loop spans 15 amino acids.

The rearrangement uses TRBV6-6 and TRBJ2-3; possible D gene TRBD1, 5 bases. Germline values: CDR1 MNHNY, CDR2 SVGAGI (reference sequence). Trimming pared 5 bases from V and 4 bases from J, leaving 13 bases between. This CDR3 comprises 14 residues. The DNA for the CDR3 is TGTGCCAGCAGTAATATACAGGTGGCAGATACGCAGTATTTT. It is translated as CASSNIQVADTQYF.

This clone was counted between two and nine times. Here the CDR3 reads CASSGGLAGSGGQFF. CDR3 coding DNA: TGTGCCAGCAGTGGGGGCCTAGCGGGGTCGGGGGGGCAGTTCTTC. The gene calls are TRBV2 and TRBJ2-1, with 9 bases lining up with TRBD2. Germline CDR1 SNHLY, CDR2 FYNNEI. CDR3 size: 15 residues. After removal of 4 bases from V and 12 bases from J, the junction contained 13 bases not matched to a gene.

For this clone: One end of the junction varies from germline; a read error may be responsible. J is TRBJ1-2 and V is TRBV7-9; D perhaps matches TRBD1 (5 bases). The germline CDR1 and CDR2 sequences are SEHNR and FQNEAQ (reference sequence). The CDR3 totals 13 residues. The CDR3 DNA follows: TGTGCCAGCAGTTTAGACAGTAACTATGGCTACACCTTC. This translates into CASSLDSNYGYTF.

The chain combines TRBV28 with TRBJ1-6, with no clear D. This CDR3 has 14 residues. CDR1 and CDR2 from the germline V gene are MDHEN and SYDVKM. The ends were cut back, 2 bases at V and 9 bases at J, with 11 bases in the middle. Here the CDR3 reads CASSLSRTFSPLHF. The CDR3 DNA reads as TGTGCCAGCAGTTTAAGTCGGACTTTTTCACCCCTCCACTTT.

This chain connects TRBV28 to TRBJ1-1; TRBD1 matches at 9 bases. The V gene's germline CDR1 is MDHEN and CDR2 SYDVKM. The CDR3 sequence is 19 residues long. J gave up 1 base and V 3 bases, and 15 bases lay outside the gene matches. The CDR3 DNA follows: TGTGCCAGCAGTTTGGATCCCGCGGGACAGGGAGAGGGGAACACTGAAGCTTTCTTT. This sequence encodes CASSLDPAGQGEGNTEAFF.

This clone was recorded only once. The chain is built from TRBV5-1 and TRBJ1-2, with 7 bases matching TRBD1. Germline V CDR1 and CDR2: SGHRS, YFSETQ. This CDR3 is built from 15 residues. V shed 3 bases and J 4 bases; nucleotides not matched to a gene: 9. This chain's CDR3 is CASSSSQGGSYGYTF. In DNA form, the CDR3 reads TGCGCCAGCAGCTCATCCCAGGGGGGCAGCTATGGCTACACCTTC.

V is TRBV6-1 and J is TRBJ2-3, with 7 bases identical to TRBD1. This CDR3 has 15 residues. J lost 3 bases, V lost 10 bases, and 13 bases had no gene match. CDR1 and CDR2 (germline): MNHNS, SASEGT. The CDR3 sequence: CATQDRGGGTDTQYF. In DNA, the CDR3 is TGTGCCACCCAGGACAGAGGGGGCGGGACAGATACGCAGTATTTT.

The rearrangement joins TRBV28 to TRBJ2-4, with D perhaps matching TRBD1 (5 bases). The CDR3 runs to 13 residues. Looked up from germline, CDR1 is MDHEN and CDR2 is SYDVKM. V lost 1 base and J 8 bases, leaving 9 bases between the germline ends. CDR3 bases: TGTGCCAGCAGTTTATCAAGGGGTGACATTCAGTACTTC. Its protein product is CASSLSRGDIQYF.

The chain is built from TRBV2 and TRBJ2-7; the match to TRBD2 covers 8 bases. This CDR3 contains 14 residues. Per germline, CDR1 SNHLY and CDR2 FYNNEI. The V segment lost 3 bases and the J segment 6 bases; nucleotides outside the gene matches: 7. CDR3 loop: CASSEGAGAREQYF. For the CDR3, the DNA is TGTGCCAGCAGTGAGGGAGCGGGGGCACGCGAGCAGTACTTC.

The rearrangement uses TRBV7-2 and TRBJ1-4; 9 nucleotides align to TRBD1. The CDR3 has 16 amino acids. CDR1 SGHTA and CDR2 FQGNSA come from the germline V gene. With 4 bases clipped from V and 0 bases from J, the junction kept 3 bases outside the gene matches. CDR3 nucleotide sequence: TGTGCCAGCAGCTCCGGACAGGGGTCAACTAATGAAAAACTGTTTTTT. Its translation is CASSSGQGSTNEKLFF.

The chain recombines TRBV7-6 with TRBJ2-3, with 11 bases lining up with TRBD2. V lost 5 bases, J lost 1 base, and 5 bases stayed unmatched. Germline CDR1 SGHVS, CDR2 FNYEAQ. The CDR3 is 16 amino acids. The DNA of the CDR3 is TGTGCCAGCAGCCTTCAGACTAGCGGGGGCACAGATACGCAGTATTTT. It encodes CASSLQTSGGTDTQYF.

The rearrangement uses TRBV2 and TRBJ2-3; D unresolved. Trimming left V 6 bases short and J 2 bases short, with 15 bases between. The CDR3 consists of 15 residues. Germline CDR1 SNHLY, CDR2 FYNNEI. The CDR3, as DNA: TGTGCCAGCAGCGCTAACCTGGAGTTCACAGATACGCAGTATTTT. Protein: CASSANLEFTDTQYF.